The present entry profiles one T cell receptor beta chain with its context. V was clipped by 5 bases and J by 13 bases, with 18 bases between them. This CDR3 comprises 13 residues. CDR1 is MNHEY, CDR2 SVGAGI, per germline. This specimen comes from a study of blood T cells in healthy people across ages. Primed by a sample-barcoded 5' primer and a J-beta primer mix, a second PCR proceeded for 7 to 11 cycles. Each CDR3 protein is one row after TCRdb ran MiXCR on the 5' RACE reads. The sample has some 1,500,000 distinct CDR3 sequences, less than 45% seen once. The sequence derives from a woman aged 18 to 35 in good health. The chain employs TRBV6-5 and TRBJ2-1; unclear D gene. Sequencing input: blood. CDR3 DNA: TGTGCCAGCAGTCGACGCCGGAAAGAGACCCAGTTCTTC. This sequence encodes CASSRRRKETQFF.